This T cell receptor beta chain is from a study of T cell changes during pregnancy in multiple sclerosis. With 4 bases removed from V and 0 bases from J, the gap between germline ends came to 15 bases. The CDR3 length is 16 residues. Germline lookup yields CDR1 SGHTA and CDR2 FQGNSA. TCRdb keeps only in-frame clones here, not all; method: immunoSEQ multiplex PCR. The profile covers tens of thousands of clones, with 85% to 95% appearing a single time and approximately 0.5% taken by the ten largest. The chain employs TRBV7-2 and TRBJ2-5; TRBD2 might be the D (5 bases). The sequence came from a female donor with multiple sclerosis, enrolled in a pregnancy study. The sequenced sample was CD4+ T cells from peripheral blood mononuclear cells, obtained in the third trimester of pregnancy. CDR3 residues: CASSSGLGRYQETQYF. The CDR3 DNA is TGTGCCAGCAGCTCGGGATTGGGCAGGTACCAAGAGACCCAGTACTTC.